The T cell receptor beta chain under discussion was sequenced for a study of blood T cell repertoires in COVID-19. Study background: The United States, Italy and Spain supplied acute and convalescent COVID-19 samples. T cells, B-cell-depleted T cells, or PBMCs provided the cDNA or gDNA that served as material.

Original analysis: For nucleated cells, counts were estimated from reference gene primer amplification. Profiling relied on immunoSEQ multiplex PCR, and the TCRdb table lists in-frame clones only, not all of them. V and J calls plus clone size are reproduced from that table; the DNA served to infer D and trimming. The sample lists about 490,000 clones, roughly 88% occurring once. The V gene end was trimmed by 5 bases and the J gene end by 15 bases; junction bases not matched to a gene: 12. The length of the CDR3 is 13 residues. CDR1 is SGHAT and CDR2 is FQNNGV in the germline V gene. Sequences were obtained from peripheral blood. This TCR was sampled from a human donor in a cohort sampled during active COVID-19. V usage is TRBV11-2 and J usage is TRBJ1-5, with 8 bases fitting TRBD1. The CDR3 is CASSLQPGQGRHF. The CDR3, as DNA: TGTGCCAGCAGCCTTCAGCCCGGACAGGGAAGGCATTTT. Full variable domain (missing parts from reference TRBV11-2 and TRBJ1-5): EAGVAQSPRYKIIEKRQSVAFWCNPISGHATLYWYQQILGQGPKLLIQFQNNGVVDDSQLPKDRFSAERLKGVDSTLKIQPAKLEDSAVYLCASSLQPGQGRHFGDGTRLSIL.